The clone carrying this TCR beta chain has at least ten counts. Germline V CDR1 and CDR2: DFQATT, SNEGSKA (reference sequence). There are 11 residues in the CDR3. V was clipped by 3 bases and J by 5 bases, with 8 bases between them. These data come from a study of T-cell reconstitution after alpha-beta-depleted transplantation in children. A TCRbeta library incorporating unique molecular identifiers was prepared. TCRdb processed the PCR reads anew with MiXCR; each CDR3 protein has one entry. The sample carries some 200,000 distinct CDR3 sequences, 13% to 15% recorded once. The chain uses TRBV20-1 and TRBJ2-7; D gene uncertain. The clonotype was recovered from a human donor who donated a stem cell graft to a child with acute lymphoblastic leukemia. The sample here was PBMCs from the stem cell graft donor, taken from the stem cell graft. CDR3: CSASHYDEQYF. Here the CDR3 DNA reads TGCAGTGCTAGTCATTATGACGAGCAGTACTTC.